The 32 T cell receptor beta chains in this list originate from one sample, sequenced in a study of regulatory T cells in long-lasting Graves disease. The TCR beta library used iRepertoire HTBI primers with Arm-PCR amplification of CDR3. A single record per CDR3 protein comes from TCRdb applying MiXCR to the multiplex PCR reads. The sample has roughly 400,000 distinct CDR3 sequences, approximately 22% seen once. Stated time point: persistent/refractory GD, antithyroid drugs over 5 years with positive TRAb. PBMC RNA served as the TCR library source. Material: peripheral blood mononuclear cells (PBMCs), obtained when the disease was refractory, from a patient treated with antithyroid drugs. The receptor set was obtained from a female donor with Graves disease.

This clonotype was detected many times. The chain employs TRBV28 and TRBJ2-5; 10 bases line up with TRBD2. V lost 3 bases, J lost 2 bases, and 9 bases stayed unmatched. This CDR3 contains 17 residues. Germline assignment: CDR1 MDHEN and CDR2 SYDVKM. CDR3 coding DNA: TGTGCCAGCAGTTTGGGGCTAGCGGGAGAGCGACAAGAGACCCAGTACTTC. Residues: CASSLGLAGERQETQYF. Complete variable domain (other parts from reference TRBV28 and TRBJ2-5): DVKVTQSSRYLVKRTGEKVFLECVQDMDHENMFWYRQDPGLGLRLIYFSYDVKMKEKGDIPEGYSVSREKKERFSLILESASTNQTSMYLCASSLGLAGERQETQYFGPGTRLLVL.

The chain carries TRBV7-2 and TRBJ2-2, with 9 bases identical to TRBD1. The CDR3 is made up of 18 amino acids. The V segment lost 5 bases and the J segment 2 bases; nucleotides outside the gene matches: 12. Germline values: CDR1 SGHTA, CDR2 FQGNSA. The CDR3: CASSPRRGQGSNTGELFF. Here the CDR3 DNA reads TGTGCCAGCAGCCCGAGACGTGGACAGGGGAGTAACACCGGGGAGCTGTTTTTT.

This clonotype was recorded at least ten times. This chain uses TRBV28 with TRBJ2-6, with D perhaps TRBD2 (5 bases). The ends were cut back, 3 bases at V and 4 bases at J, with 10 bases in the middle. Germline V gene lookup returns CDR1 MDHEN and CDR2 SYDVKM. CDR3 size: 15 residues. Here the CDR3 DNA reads TGTGCCAGCAGTTTCGGGGTATACGGGGCCAACGTCCTGACTTTC. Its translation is CASSFGVYGANVLTF.

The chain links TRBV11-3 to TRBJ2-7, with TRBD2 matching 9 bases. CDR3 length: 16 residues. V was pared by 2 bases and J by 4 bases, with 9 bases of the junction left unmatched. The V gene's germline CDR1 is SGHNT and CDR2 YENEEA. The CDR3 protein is CASSLKLAGELYEQYF. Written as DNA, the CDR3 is TGTGCCAGCAGCTTAAAACTAGCGGGTGAACTTTACGAGCAGTACTTC.

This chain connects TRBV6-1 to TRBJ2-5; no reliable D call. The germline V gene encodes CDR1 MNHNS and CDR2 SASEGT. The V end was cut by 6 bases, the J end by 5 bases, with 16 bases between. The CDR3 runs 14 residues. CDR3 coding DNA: TGTGCCAGCAGAAAAACAATCCTCGGGGAGACCCAGTACTTC. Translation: CASRKTILGETQYF.

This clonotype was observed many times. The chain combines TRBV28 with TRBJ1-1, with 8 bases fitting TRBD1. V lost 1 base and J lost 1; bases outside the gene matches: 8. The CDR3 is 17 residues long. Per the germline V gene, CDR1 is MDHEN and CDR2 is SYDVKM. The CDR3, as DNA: TGTGCCAGCAGTTTATTCAAGACAGGGGCGGCGAACACTGAAGCTTTCTTT. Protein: CASSLFKTGAANTEAFF.

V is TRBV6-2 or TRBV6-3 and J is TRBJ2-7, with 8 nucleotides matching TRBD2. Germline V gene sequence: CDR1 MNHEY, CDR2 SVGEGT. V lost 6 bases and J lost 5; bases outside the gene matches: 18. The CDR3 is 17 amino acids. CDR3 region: CASSPVVVTSVVHEQYF. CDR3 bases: TGTGCCAGCAGCCCCGTGGTTGTGACTAGCGTAGTGCACGAGCAGTACTTC.

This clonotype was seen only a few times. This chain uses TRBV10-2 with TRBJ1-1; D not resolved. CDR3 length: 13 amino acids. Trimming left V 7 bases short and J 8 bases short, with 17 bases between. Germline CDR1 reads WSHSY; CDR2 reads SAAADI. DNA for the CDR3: TGCGCCAGCACCGAGACCCGGACGACGGAAGCTTTCTTT. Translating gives CASTETRTTEAFF.

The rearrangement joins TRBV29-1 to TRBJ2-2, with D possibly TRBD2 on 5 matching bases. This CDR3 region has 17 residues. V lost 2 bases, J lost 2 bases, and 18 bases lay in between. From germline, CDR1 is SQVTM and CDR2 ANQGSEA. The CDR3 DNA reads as TGCAGCGTTGAAATGTTAGCGCTACGACTAAACACCGGGGAGCTGTTTTTT. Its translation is CSVEMLALRLNTGELFF.

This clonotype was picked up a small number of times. The CDR3: CAWRAGTVAYEQYF. As DNA, the CDR3 is TGTGCCTGGAGGGCCGGGACAGTAGCCTACGAGCAGTACTTC. This chain links TRBV30 with TRBJ2-7, with TRBD1 matching 7 bases. Germline loops: CDR1 GTSNPN, CDR2 SVGIG (reference sequence). The CDR3 extends over 14 amino acids. V lost 3 bases to trimming and J lost 2 bases; unmatched junction nucleotides: 7.

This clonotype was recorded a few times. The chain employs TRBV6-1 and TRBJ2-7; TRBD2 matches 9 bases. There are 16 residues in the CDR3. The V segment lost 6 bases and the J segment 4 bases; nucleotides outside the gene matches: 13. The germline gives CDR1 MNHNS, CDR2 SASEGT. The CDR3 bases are TGTGCCAGCAGGGCCCGCCGGGCTAGCGGGGTATACGAGCAGTACTTC. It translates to CASRARRASGVYEQYF.

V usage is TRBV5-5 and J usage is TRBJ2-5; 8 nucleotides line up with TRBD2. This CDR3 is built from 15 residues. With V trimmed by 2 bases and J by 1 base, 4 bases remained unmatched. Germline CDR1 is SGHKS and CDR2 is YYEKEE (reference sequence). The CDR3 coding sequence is TGTGCCAGCAGCTTTGTAGCGGGGCCCCAAGAGACCCAGTACTTC. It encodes CASSFVAGPQETQYF.

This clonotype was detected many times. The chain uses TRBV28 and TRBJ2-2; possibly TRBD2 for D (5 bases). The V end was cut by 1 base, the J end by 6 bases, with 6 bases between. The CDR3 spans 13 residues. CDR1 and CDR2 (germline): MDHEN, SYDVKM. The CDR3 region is CASSLSRAGELFF. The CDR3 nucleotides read TGTGCCAGCAGTTTATCGCGGGCCGGGGAGCTGTTTTTT.

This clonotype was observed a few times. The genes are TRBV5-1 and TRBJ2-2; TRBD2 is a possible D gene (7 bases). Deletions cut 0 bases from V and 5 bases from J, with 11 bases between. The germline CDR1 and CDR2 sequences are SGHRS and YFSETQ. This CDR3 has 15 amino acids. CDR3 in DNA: TGCGCCAGCAGCTTGGAGCGGGACATGACCGGGGAGCTGTTTTTT. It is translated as CASSLERDMTGELFF.

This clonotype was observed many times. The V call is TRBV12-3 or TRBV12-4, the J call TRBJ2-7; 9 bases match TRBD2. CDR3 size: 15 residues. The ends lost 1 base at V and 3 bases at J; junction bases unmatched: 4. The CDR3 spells CASSLDGSGSYEQYF. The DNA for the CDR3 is TGTGCCAGCAGTTTAGACGGTAGCGGGAGCTACGAGCAGTACTTC.

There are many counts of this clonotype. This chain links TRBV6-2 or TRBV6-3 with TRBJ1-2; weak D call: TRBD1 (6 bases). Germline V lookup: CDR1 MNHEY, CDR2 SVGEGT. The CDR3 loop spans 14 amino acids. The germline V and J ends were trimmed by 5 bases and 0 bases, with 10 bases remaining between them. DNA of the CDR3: TGTGCCAGCAGTAGGGGACAATCTAACTATGGCTACACCTTC. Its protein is CASSRGQSNYGYTF.

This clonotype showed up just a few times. The chain's CDR3 is CASSYTDRGNYGYTF. Written as DNA, the CDR3 is TGTGCCAGCAGTTACACAGACAGGGGGAACTATGGCTACACCTTC. The chain carries TRBV6-2 or TRBV6-3 and TRBJ1-2; 9 nucleotides agree with TRBD1. Germline V CDR1 and CDR2: MNHEY, SVGEGT. The V gene end was trimmed by 2 bases and the J gene end by 2 bases; junction bases not matched to a gene: 3. This CDR3 has 15 amino acids.

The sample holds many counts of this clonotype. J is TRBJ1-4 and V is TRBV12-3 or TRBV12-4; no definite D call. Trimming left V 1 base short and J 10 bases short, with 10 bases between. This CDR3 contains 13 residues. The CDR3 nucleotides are TGTGCCAGCAGTTTAGAATTGGCAGCAAAACTGTTTTTT. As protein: CASSLELAAKLFF.

In nucleotides, the CDR3 is TGTGCCAGCTCACTTGGGACAGGGTGGTTGAACACTGAAGCTTTCTTT. Translated: CASSLGTGWLNTEAFF. The chain combines TRBV18 with TRBJ1-1, with TRBD1 identical over 9 bases. Germline CDR1 KGHSH, CDR2 LQKENI. This CDR3 region has 16 residues. Trimming took 4 bases from V and 0 from J; bases not matched to a gene: 6.

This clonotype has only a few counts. The CDR3 sequence: CASSIDLRSSLTYSTNEKLFF. The CDR3 nucleotides are TGTGCCAGTAGTATAGATCTTCGGAGCTCCCTCACGTACTCAACTAATGAAAAACTGTTTTTT. This sequence joins TRBV19 and TRBJ1-4, with D hard to call. This CDR3 has 21 amino acids. V lost 0 bases, J lost 0 bases, and 23 bases lay in between. Germline values: CDR1 LNHDA, CDR2 SQIVND (reference sequence).

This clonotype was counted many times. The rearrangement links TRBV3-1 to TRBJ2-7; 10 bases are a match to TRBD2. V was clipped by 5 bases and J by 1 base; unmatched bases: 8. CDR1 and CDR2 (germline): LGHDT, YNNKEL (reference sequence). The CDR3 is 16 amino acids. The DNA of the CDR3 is TGTGCCAGCAGCTCCCCGTCTAGCGGGAGTTCCTACGAGCAGTACTTC. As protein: CASSSPSSGSSYEQYF.

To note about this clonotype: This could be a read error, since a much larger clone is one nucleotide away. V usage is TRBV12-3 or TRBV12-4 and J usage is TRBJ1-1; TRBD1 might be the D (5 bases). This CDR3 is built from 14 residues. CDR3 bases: TGTGCCAGCAGTTTAGGCAGGGCCTTCACTGAAGCTCTCTTT. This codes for CASSLGRAFTEALF.

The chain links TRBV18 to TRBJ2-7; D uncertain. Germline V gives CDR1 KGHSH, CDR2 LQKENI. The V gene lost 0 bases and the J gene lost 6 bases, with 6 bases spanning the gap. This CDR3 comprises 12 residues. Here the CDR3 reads CASSPPLGEQYF. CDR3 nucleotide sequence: TGTGCCAGCTCACCACCCCTGGGCGAGCAGTACTTC.

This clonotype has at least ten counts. The CDR3 DNA reads as TGTGCCAGCAGATTACAGGGTGCCTACACCTTC. Translating it yields CASRLQGAYTF. The chain carries TRBV28 and TRBJ1-2, with a weak D call TRBD1 (6 bases). V was shortened by 6 bases and J by 10 bases, with 12 bases between the two germline ends. The CDR3 extends over 11 amino acids. From germline, CDR1 is MDHEN and CDR2 SYDVKM.

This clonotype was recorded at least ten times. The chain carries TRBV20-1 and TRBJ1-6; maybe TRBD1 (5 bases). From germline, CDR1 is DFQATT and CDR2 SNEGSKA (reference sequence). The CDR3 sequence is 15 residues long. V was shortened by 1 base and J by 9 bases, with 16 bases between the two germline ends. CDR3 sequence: CSARGAGMESSPLHF. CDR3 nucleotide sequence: TGCAGTGCTAGAGGGGCAGGGATGGAAAGTTCACCCCTCCACTTT.

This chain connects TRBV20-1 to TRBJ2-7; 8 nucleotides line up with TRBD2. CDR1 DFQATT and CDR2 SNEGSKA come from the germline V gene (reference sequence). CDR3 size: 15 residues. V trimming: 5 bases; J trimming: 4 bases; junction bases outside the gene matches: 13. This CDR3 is CSAFSAGEGGYEQYF. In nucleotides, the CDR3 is TGCAGTGCTTTCTCAGCGGGAGAAGGAGGGTACGAGCAGTACTTC.

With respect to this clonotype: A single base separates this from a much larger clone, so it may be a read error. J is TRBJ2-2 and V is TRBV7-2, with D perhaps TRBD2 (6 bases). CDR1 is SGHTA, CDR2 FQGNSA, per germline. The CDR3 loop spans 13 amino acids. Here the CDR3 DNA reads TGTGCCAGCAGCATAGGTATCACCGGGGGGCTGTTTTTT. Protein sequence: CASSIGITGGLFF.

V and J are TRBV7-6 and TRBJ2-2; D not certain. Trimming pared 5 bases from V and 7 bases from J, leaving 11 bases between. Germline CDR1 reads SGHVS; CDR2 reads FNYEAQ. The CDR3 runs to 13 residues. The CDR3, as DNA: TGTGCCAGCAGCCCCGCGTTTGTCGGGGAGCTGTTTTTT. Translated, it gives CASSPAFVGELFF.

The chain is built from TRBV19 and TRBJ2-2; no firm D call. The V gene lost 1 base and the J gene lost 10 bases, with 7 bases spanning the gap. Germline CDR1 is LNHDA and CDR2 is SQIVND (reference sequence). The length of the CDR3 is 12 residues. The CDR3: CASSIAGVELFF. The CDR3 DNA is TGTGCCAGTAGTATAGCTGGGGTGGAGCTGTTTTTT.

CDR3 sequence reads: CASSYPGLGGDTQYF. The CDR3 DNA follows: TGTGCCAGCAGCTACCCGGGACTCGGAGGGGATACGCAGTATTTT. The rearrangement joins TRBV7-2 to TRBJ2-3; tentative D call: TRBD2 (6 bases). This CDR3 spans 15 amino acids. Germline V gene data show CDR1 as SGHTA and CDR2 as FQGNSA. V shed 4 bases and J shed 6 bases, with 17 bases lying between them.

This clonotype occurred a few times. CDR3 DNA sequence: TGTGCCAGCAACACAGGGGTTGCAGGGGAGCTGTTTTTT. Encoded protein: CASNTGVAGELFF. The rearrangement links TRBV5-6 to TRBJ2-2; TRBD1 matches at 7 bases. After removal of 6 bases from V and 8 bases from J, the junction contained 7 bases not matched to a gene. Looked up from germline, CDR1 is SGHDT and CDR2 is YYEEEE. This CDR3 has 13 residues.

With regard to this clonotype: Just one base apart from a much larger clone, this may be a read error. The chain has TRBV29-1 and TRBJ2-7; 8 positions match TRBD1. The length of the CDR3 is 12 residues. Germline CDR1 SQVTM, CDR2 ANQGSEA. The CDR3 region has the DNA TGCAGCGTTCGACAGGGGCCTTACGGGCAGTACTTC. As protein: CSVRQGPYGQYF.